This TCR beta chain was identified during a study of blood T cell repertoires in COVID-19. Study-wide context: The United States, Italy and Spain were the sources of the acute and convalescent COVID-19 samples.

Using immunoSEQ multiplex PCR, the repertoire was profiled, and TCRdb retains in-frame clones only, with some absent. This sample carries about 260,000 clones, around nine tenths of them seen once, and the ten largest clones take roughly 4.9%. One Seattle source followed patients from active infection through their disease course. The TCR originated in a woman aged 55-75 years with COVID-19, enrolled during active disease. The sequenced sample consisted of peripheral blood.

The DNA of the CDR3 is TGTGCCAGCAGCGAAACAGGGGGCCTGAGGGCTGAAGCTTTCTTT. Protein sequence: CASSETGGLRAEAFF. The chain joins TRBV5-6 to TRBJ1-1, with TRBD1 matching 9 bases. From germline, CDR1 is SGHDT and CDR2 YYEEEE. V shed 4 bases, J shed 6 bases, and the junction held 10 bases outside the gene matches. This CDR3 region has 15 residues.